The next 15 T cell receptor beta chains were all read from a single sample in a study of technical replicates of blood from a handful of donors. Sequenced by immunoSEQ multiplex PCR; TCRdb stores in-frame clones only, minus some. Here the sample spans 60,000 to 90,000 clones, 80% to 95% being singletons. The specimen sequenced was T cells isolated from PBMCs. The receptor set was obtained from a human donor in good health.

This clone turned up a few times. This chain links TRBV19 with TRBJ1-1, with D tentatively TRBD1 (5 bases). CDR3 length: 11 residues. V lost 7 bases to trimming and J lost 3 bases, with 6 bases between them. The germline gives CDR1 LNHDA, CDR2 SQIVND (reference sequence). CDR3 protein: CASKGYTEAFF. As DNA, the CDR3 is TGTGCCAGTAAGGGGTACACTGAAGCTTTCTTT.

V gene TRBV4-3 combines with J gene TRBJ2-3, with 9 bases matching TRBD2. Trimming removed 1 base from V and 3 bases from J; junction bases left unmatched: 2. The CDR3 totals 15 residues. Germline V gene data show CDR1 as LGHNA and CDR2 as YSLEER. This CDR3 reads CASSQGLAVTDTQYF. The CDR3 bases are TGCGCCAGCAGCCAAGGACTAGCGGTAACAGATACGCAGTATTTT.

CDR3 nucleotide sequence: TGTGCCAGTAGTATAATATGGGGGACAGATGACTCTGGCTACACCTTC. This translates into CASSIIWGTDDSGYTF. The chain recombines TRBV19 with TRBJ1-2, with TRBD1 matching 7 bases. In germline, CDR1 is LNHDA, CDR2 SQIVND (reference sequence). Trimming at V came to 2 bases and at J to 7 bases, leaving 13 bases not matched to a gene. CDR3 size: 16 residues.

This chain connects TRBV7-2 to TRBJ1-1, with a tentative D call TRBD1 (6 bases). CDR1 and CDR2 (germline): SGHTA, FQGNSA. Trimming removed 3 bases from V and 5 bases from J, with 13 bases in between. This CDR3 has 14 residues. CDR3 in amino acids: CASSFQGLRTEAFF. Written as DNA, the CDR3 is TGTGCCAGCAGCTTCCAGGGGTTGCGAACTGAAGCTTTCTTT.

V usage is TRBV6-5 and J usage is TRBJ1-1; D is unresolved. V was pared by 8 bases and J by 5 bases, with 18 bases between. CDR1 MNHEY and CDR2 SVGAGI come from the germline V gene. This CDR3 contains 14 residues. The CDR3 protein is CASGQDSPSTEAFF. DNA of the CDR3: TGTGCCAGCGGGCAGGATTCCCCATCAACTGAAGCTTTCTTT.

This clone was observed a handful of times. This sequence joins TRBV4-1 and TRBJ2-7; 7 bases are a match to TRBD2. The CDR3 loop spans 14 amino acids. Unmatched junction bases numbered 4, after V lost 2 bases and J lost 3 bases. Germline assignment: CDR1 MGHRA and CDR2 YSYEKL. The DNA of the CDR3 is TGCGCCAGCAGCCAAAGTAGCGGGCGCTACGAGCAGTACTTC. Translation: CASSQSSGRYEQYF.

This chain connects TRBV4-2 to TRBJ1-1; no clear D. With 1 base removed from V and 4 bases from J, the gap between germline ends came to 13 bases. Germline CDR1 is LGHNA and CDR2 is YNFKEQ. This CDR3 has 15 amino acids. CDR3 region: CASSQGRRVGTEAFF. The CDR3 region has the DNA TGTGCCAGCAGCCAAGGTAGGAGGGTGGGCACTGAAGCTTTCTTT.

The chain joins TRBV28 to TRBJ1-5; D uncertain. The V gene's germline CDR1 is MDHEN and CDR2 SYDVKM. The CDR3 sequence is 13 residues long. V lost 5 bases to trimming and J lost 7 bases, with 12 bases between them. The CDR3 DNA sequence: TGTGCCAGCAGTCTAGAGCGTATACAGCCCCAGCATTTT. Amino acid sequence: CASSLERIQPQHF.

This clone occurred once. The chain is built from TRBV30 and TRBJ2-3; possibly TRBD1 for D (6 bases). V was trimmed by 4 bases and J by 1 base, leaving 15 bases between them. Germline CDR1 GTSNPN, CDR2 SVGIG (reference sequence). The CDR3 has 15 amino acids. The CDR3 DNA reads TGTGCCTGGAACGAGGGACACCGAGGCACAGATACGCAGTATTTT. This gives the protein CAWNEGHRGTDTQYF.

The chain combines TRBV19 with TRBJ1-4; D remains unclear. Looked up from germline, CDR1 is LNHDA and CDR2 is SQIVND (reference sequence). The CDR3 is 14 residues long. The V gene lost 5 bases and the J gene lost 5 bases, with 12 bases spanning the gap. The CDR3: CASSLAHRNEKLFF. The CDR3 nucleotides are TGTGCCAGTAGTCTAGCACACAGAAATGAAAAACTGTTTTTT.

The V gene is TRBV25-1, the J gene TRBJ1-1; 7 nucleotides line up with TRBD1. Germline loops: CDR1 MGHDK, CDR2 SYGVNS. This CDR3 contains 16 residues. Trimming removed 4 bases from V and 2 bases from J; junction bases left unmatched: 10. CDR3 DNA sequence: TGTGCCAGCAGTGTGTTCCCGGGACAGCCAAACACTGAAGCTTTCTTT. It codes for CASSVFPGQPNTEAFF. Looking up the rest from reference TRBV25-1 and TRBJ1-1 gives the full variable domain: EADIYQTPRYLVIGTGKKITLECSQTMGHDKMYWYQQDPGMELHLIHYSYGVNSTEKGDLSSESTVSRIRTEHFPLTLESARPSHTSQYLCASSVFPGQPNTEAFFGQGTRLTVV.

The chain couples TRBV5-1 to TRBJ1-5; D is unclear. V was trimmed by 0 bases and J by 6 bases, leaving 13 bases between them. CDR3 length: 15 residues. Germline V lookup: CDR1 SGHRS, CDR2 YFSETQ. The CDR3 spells CASSLDTTLSQPQHF. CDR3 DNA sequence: TGCGCCAGCAGCTTGGATACGACTCTTTCTCAGCCCCAGCATTTT.

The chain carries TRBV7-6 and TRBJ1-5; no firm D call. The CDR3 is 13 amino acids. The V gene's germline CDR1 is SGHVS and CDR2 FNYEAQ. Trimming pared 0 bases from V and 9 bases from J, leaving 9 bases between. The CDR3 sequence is CASSLAPGRPQHF. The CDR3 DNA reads TGTGCCAGCAGCTTAGCTCCAGGAAGGCCCCAGCATTTT.

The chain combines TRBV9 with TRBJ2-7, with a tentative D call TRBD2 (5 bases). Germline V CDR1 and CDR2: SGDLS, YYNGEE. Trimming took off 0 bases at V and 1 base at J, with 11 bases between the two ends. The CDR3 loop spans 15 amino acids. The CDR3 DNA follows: TGTGCCAGCAGCGTAGGAGGGTATGGGTCCTACGAGCAGTACTTC. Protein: CASSVGGYGSYEQYF.

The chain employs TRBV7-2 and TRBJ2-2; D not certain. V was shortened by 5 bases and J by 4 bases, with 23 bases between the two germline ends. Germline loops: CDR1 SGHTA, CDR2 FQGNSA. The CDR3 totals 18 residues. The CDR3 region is CASSPDPFSSFSTGELFF. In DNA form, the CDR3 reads TGTGCCAGCAGCCCTGACCCTTTTAGCTCCTTTAGCACCGGGGAGCTGTTTTTT.